The following is a T cell receptor (beta chain) sequence with its context. TCRdb redid the calling of the 5' RACE reads with MiXCR, one entry per CDR3 protein. The sample yields roughly 170,000 distinct CDR3 sequences, over 7% seen once. The entry originates in a study of T cells after yellow fever vaccination. About the research overall: Preparing low-cell-number fractions relied on SMART-Seq v4 Ultra Low Input.

This specimen was CD8+ T cells sorted from PBMCs, taken 45 days after the yellow fever booster vaccination. The sequence derives from a man younger than 30 who received the YFV17D yellow fever vaccine.

This chain's CDR3 is CASSLGGRDQPQHF. The DNA for the CDR3 is TGTGCCAGCAGTTTAGGGGGGAGGGATCAGCCCCAGCATTTT. The chain couples TRBV12-3 or TRBV12-4 to TRBJ1-5; D is possibly TRBD1 (5 bases). Between the trimmed V and J ends, which lost 1 base and 5 bases, there was a span of 9 bases. The CDR3 runs 14 residues.